Listed below are T cell receptor beta chains from one sample, sequenced in a study of cytomegalovirus exposure and HLA in healthy donors. The protocol was immunoSEQ multiplex PCR, while the TCRdb copy is restricted to in-frame clones and leaves out a portion. The sample lists some 180,000 clones, 73% occurring once. Specimen: PBMCs. The receptors stem from a woman between 18 and 30 years old in good health and CMV-seropositive. Each CDR3 is given with its conserved first and last residue. The order of the fields is D gene, J gene, clone size, V gene, CDR3 DNA, CDR3 protein. D genes are given only for firm matches. Not all rows give a size; the values are once, few, many and, for expanded clones, a class.

>.|TRBJ2-3|few|TRBV28
TGTGCCAGCAGTTTTCGCGGGGGCCGTACAATACCCACTAGCACAGATACGCAGTATTTT
CASSFRGGRTIPTSTDTQYF
>.|TRBJ2-1|once|TRBV15
TGTGCCACCAGCAGTCCGTCGGGGGGCCCGGCGGATGAGCAGTTCTTC
CATSSPSGGPADEQFF
>.|TRBJ2-5|once|TRBV5-5
TGTGCCAGCAGCTTCGGCGGAGAGACCCAGTACTTC
CASSFGGETQYF
>TRBD2|TRBJ2-7|.|TRBV27
TGTGCCAGCAGTCCCCTCAGCGGGGGGCCCGACGAGCAGTACTTC
CASSPLSGGPDEQYF
>.|TRBJ1-5|.|TRBV4-3
TGCGCCAGCAGCCAATCGGTGGACTTGAGCTATCAGCCCCAGCATTTT
CASSQSVDLSYQPQHF
>.|TRBJ2-7|once|TRBV18
TGTGCCAGCTCACCCGACAGATCCTACGAGCAGTACTTC
CASSPDRSYEQYF
>.|TRBJ2-1|.|TRBV2
TGTGCCATCAGGGGGCTAGCGGGGAAAAATACGAACTACAATGAGCAGTTCTTC
CAIRGLAGKNTNYNEQFF
>TRBD1|TRBJ1-5|few|TRBV19
TGTGCCAGTAAAAGAACCGGGACAGGGATCGGGGAGCCCCAGCATTTT
CASKRTGTGIGEPQHF
>TRBD1|TRBJ2-7|.|TRBV5-5
TGTGCCAGCAGCCCGGAGACAGGGCAGGCCCTCTACGAGCAGTACTTC
CASSPETGQALYEQYF
>TRBD1|TRBJ2-7|.|TRBV7-6
TGTGCCAGCACCGGACAGGGAACTAGTGAGCAGTACTTC
CASTGQGTSEQYF
>.|TRBJ1-6|few|TRBV7-8
TGTGCCAGCAGCTTAGACCGGTTTTCACCCCTCCACTTT
CASSLDRFSPLHF
>TRBD2|TRBJ2-1|once|TRBV2
TGTGCCAGCAGGGTGGGAGTAGCGGGGGCAAATGAGCAGTTCTTC
CASRVGVAGANEQFF